These T cell receptor beta chains were read from a single sample in a study of blood T cell repertoires in COVID-19. Clones were sequenced by immunoSEQ multiplex PCR, and TCRdb holds only the in-frame ones, with some missing. The data show 35,000 to 50,000 clones, about 85% seen once. Sequencing was carried out using peripheral blood. Receptors originate from a man aged 60 to 75 with acute or convalescent COVID-19. CDR3s leave out the opening cysteine and the closing phenylalanine or tryptophan. D genes are given only for firm matches.

d_call j_call v_call cdr3_aa
TRBD2 TRBJ2-7 TRBV30 AWRSSGRIYEQY
TRBD2 TRBJ2-5 TRBV6-5 ASRLLAGVETQY
TRBD1 TRBJ2-7 TRBV7-2 ASSLKGAVGPYEQY
- TRBJ1-1 TRBV11-2 ASSRLPLTFAF
- TRBJ1-5 TRBV19 ASSSQGSGQPQH
- TRBJ1-5 TRBV2 ASSGLTVNQPQH
TRBD2 TRBJ2-7 TRBV6-5 ASSYGLAGPYEQY
- TRBJ2-2 TRBV5-6 ASSRGAESGELF
TRBD2 TRBJ2-1 TRBV19 ASSGRLASREQF
- TRBJ1-2 TRBV6-5 ASGTRGSTHYGYT
- TRBJ2-7 TRBV30 AWSVMAGPYEQY
TRBD1 TRBJ2-7 TRBV28 ASSLERDRGGEQY
- TRBJ1-2 TRBV2 ASSPGQSEKSGYT
- TRBJ2-7 TRBV25-1 ASSTTYEQY
TRBD1 TRBJ2-1 TRBV28 ASRVQGASYNEQF
- TRBJ1-5 TRBV29-1 SVEAGEGDAINQPQH
TRBD1 TRBJ1-2 TRBV27 ASRGGGTGLYGYT
- TRBJ1-6 TRBV4-3 ASSQEEGSPLH
- TRBJ2-2 TRBV6-2/TRBV6-3 ASSYGGGFTGELF
TRBD2 TRBJ2-5 TRBV19 ASRQAGETQY
- TRBJ1-6 TRBV30 AWSLGLRNSPLH
- TRBJ1-5 TRBV11-2 ASSLDGGWNQPQH
- TRBJ1-3 TRBV10-3 AISGGPNTIY
TRBD1 TRBJ2-7 TRBV19 ASMDTGGYEQY
- TRBJ1-3 TRBV6-5 ASSPLLSGNTIY
- TRBJ2-7 TRBV5-6 ASSPLMGAYEQY
- TRBJ1-5 TRBV2 ASRPTENDGQPQH
- TRBJ2-7 TRBV6-1 ASSEDRRSYEQY
TRBD1 TRBJ1-2 TRBV15 ATSTGDRDYGYT
- TRBJ2-6 TRBV4-1 ASSLRASGANVLT
TRBD1 TRBJ2-5 TRBV7-8 ASSSTGDRVQETQY
- TRBJ2-6 TRBV9 ASSVEDSGVSGANVLT
- TRBJ1-3 TRBV5-5 ASSLLGALDTIY
- TRBJ1-2 TRBV15 ATSRDTGIVGYT
- TRBJ2-7 TRBV28 ASRGQGKGNEQY
- TRBJ1-3 TRBV20-1 SASGAGAGNTIY
TRBD1 TRBJ1-3 TRBV7-9 ASGQGKAGNTIY
- TRBJ1-3 TRBV6-1 ASSVPGVLSGNTIY
- TRBJ2-7 TRBV3-1/TRBV3-2 ASTDSPGNEQY
- TRBJ2-1 TRBV20-1 SARGQLREF
- TRBJ1-5 TRBV5-1 ASSLGGYSNQPQH
- TRBJ1-1 TRBV7-3 ASSAGGWTEAF
TRBD1 TRBJ2-7 TRBV23-1 ASSPWGQGAEQY
TRBD2 TRBJ2-1 TRBV5-1 ASSPQGVPSGRPGSYNEQF